The sequence of this TCR beta chain was determined in a study of technical replicates of blood from a handful of donors. The CDR3 sequence is 13 residues long. Trimming took 5 bases from V and 2 from J, leaving 10 bases between them. Germline V lookup: CDR1 LNHDA, CDR2 SQIVND (reference sequence). TCRdb's copy holds only in-frame clones and misses some; the assay was immunoSEQ multiplex PCR. The data show 83,000 or so clones, more than 80% seen once. The clonotype was recovered from a human donor in good health. Sequencing was done on a sample of T cells isolated from PBMCs. The chain carries TRBV19 and TRBJ2-7; TRBD1 is a possible D gene (6 bases). The CDR3 loop reads CASSYDRTYEQYF. The CDR3 region has the DNA TGTGCCAGTAGTTACGACAGGACCTACGAGCAGTACTTC.